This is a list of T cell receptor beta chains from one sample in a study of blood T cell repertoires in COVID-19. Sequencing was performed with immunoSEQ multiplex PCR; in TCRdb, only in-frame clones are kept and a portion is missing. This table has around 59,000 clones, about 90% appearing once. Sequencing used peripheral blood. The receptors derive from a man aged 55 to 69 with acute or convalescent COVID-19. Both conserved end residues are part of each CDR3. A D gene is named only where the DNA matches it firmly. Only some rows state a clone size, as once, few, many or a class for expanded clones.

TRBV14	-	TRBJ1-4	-	TGTGCCAGCAGCGTCCGGGGTGGTGAAAAACTGTTTTTT	CASSVRGGEKLFF
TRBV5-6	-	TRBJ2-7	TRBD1	TGTGCCAGCAGCTGGGGACAGGGGGTCAACGAGCAGTACTTC	CASSWGQGVNEQYF
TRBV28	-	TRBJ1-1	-	TGTGCCAGCAGTTTGGTAGAGGGCCGGACGAACACTGAAGCTTTCTTT	CASSLVEGRTNTEAFF
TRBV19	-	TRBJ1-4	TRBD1	TGTGCCAGTAGTATAGCCGGGACAGGCGATAATGAAAAACTGTTTTTT	CASSIAGTGDNEKLFF
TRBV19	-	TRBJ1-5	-	TGTGCCAGTAGGGAGAAGTTTCAGCCCCAGCATTTT	CASREKFQPQHF
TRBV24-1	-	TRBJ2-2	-	TGTGCCACCAGTGCTCCCGGGGAGCTGTTTTTT	CATSAPGELFF
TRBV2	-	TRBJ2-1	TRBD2	TGTGCCAGCAGCCCCACTAGCGGGTCTGTGAATGAGCAGTTCTTC	CASSPTSGSVNEQFF
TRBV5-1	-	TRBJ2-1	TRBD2	TGCGCCAGCAGCCCTAGGACTAGCGGGAGTTACGATGAGCAGTTCTTC	CASSPRTSGSYDEQFF
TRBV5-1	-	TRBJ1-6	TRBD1	TGCGCCAGCAGACTGGGACAGGGTACTTCACCCCTCCACTTT	CASRLGQGTSPLHF
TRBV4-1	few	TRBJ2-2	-	TGCGCCAGCAGCCAAGAGGGCAGGGGGAACACCGGGGAGCTGTTTTTT	CASSQEGRGNTGELFF
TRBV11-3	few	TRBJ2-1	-	TGTGCCAGCAGCTTAGAAGGGCAGGGAGGAAGGAATGAGCAGTTCTTC	CASSLEGQGGRNEQFF
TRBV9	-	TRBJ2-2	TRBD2	TGTGCCAGCAGCTTTCGACTAGCGGGAGTTGACGGGGAGCTGTTTTTT	CASSFRLAGVDGELFF
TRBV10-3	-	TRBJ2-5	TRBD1	TGTGCCATCAATAGGGGACAGGGGGAAGAGACCCAGTACTTC	CAINRGQGEETQYF
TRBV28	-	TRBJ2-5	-	TGTGCCAGCAGTAAAGCTCGACAGGACAAAGAGACCCAGTACTTC	CASSKARQDKETQYF
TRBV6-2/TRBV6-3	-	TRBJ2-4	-	TGTGCCAGCAGCCCACCCGCCGGGGATCCCAAAAACATTCAGTACTTC	CASSPPAGDPKNIQYF
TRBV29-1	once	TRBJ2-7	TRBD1	TGCAGCGTTGGGACAGGGGGGTGGGAGCAGTACTTC	CSVGTGGWEQYF
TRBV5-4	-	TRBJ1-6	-	TGTGCCAGCAGCAGCCCCGGGAGCGGCAATTCACCCCTCCACTTT	CASSSPGSGNSPLHF
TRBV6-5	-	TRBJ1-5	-	TGTGCCAGCAACCGGGACATAGTTCAGCCCCAGCATTTT	CASNRDIVQPQHF
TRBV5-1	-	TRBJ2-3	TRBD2	TGCGCCAGCAGCCGGACTACTAGCGGGGGAAGCACAGATACGCAGTATTTT	CASSRTTSGGSTDTQYF
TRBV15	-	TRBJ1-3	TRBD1	TGTGCCACCAGCCGCTCCGGACAGGGGAGAACTGGAAACACCATATATTTT	CATSRSGQGRTGNTIYF
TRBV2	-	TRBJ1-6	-	TGTGCCAGCAGTGTGGGGAGGGATTCACCCCTCCACTTT	CASSVGRDSPLHF
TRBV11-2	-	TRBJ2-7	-	TGTGCCGGGGGGACAGCTTTCTCCTACGAGCAGTACTTC	CAGGTAFSYEQYF
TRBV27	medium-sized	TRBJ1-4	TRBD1	TGTGCCAGCAGTTTAAGGGGACAGGGTCTCGAAAAACTGTTTTTT	CASSLRGQGLEKLFF
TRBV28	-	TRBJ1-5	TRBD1	TGTGCCAGCAGCCCTCGGACAGGATGGGATAGCAATCAGCCCCAGCATTTT	CASSPRTGWDSNQPQHF